These T cell receptor beta chains were read from a single sample in a study of CD8 T cells in Susac syndrome. TCRdb recomputed calls from the immunoSEQ multiplex PCR reads with MiXCR, one row per CDR3 protein. Of under 350,000 distinct CDR3 sequences listed, about 90% are singletons. Sequencing input: CD4+ T cells from PBMCs. These receptors originate from a human donor with multiple sclerosis. Both conserved end residues are part of each CDR3. A D gene is named only where the DNA matches it firmly. Some rows have no size entry. The others give once, few or many, or a class for an expanded clone.

j_call,clone_size,d_call,v_call,cdr3_nt,cdr3_aa
TRBJ2-7,-,TRBD2,TRBV5-1,TGCGCCAGCAGCTTGTCCTCGGCTAGCGGGGGAACCTACGAGCAGTACTTC,CASSLSSASGGTYEQYF
TRBJ2-2,-,-,TRBV2,TGTGCCAGCAGTGGTGTTGGGGAAACCGGGGAGCTGTTTTTT,CASSGVGETGELFF
TRBJ1-5,once,TRBD1,TRBV19,TGTGCCAGTAGACCCCAGGGGGATCAGCCCCAGCATTTT,CASRPQGDQPQHF
TRBJ2-1,-,TRBD2,TRBV7-2,TGTGCCAGCAGCTTAGTCGGGACTAGCGGGACCCATGAGCAGTTCTTC,CASSLVGTSGTHEQFF
TRBJ2-7,-,TRBD1,TRBV12-3/TRBV12-4,TGTGCCAGCAGTCTACAGGGGGCCTCCTACGAGCAGTACTTC,CASSLQGASYEQYF
TRBJ2-3,-,-,TRBV9,TGTGCCAGCAGCGCCGGGACGGAGACAGATACGCAGTATTTT,CASSAGTETDTQYF
TRBJ2-7,-,-,TRBV7-6,TGTGCCAGCAGCCCCCTCCGAGGCTACTACGAGCAGTACTTC,CASSPLRGYYEQYF
TRBJ2-1,-,-,TRBV6-2/TRBV6-3,TGTGCCAGCACCGTAGCGTCCGAATACAATGAGCAGTTCTTC,CASTVASEYNEQFF
TRBJ2-1,-,-,TRBV25-1,TGTGCCAGCAGTATCCTGGGGGCGGACAATGAGCAGTTCTTC,CASSILGADNEQFF
TRBJ1-1,-,-,TRBV11-2,TGTGCCAGCAGCCCCCAGACAGAAATTAACACTGAAGCTTTCTTT,CASSPQTEINTEAFF
TRBJ1-1,-,TRBD1,TRBV19,TGTGCCAGTAGTATAGAGGGACAGGGAAGACGGACTGAAGCTTTCTTT,CASSIEGQGRRTEAFF
TRBJ2-7,-,-,TRBV15,TGTGCCACCAGCAGAGATTATGGAGCGAACTCCTACGAGCAGTACTTC,CATSRDYGANSYEQYF
TRBJ2-1,-,TRBD1,TRBV19,TGTGCCAGTAGCCCTGTATCATCCAGGGGGCGGTACAATGAGCAGTTCTTC,CASSPVSSRGRYNEQFF
TRBJ1-1,-,-,TRBV19,TGTGCCAGTAGTATAGATGCGTGGCAGACTACAGGAGCTTTCTTT,CASSIDAWQTTGAFF
TRBJ2-1,once,-,TRBV18,TGTGCCAGCTCACCATCTCTCTTCTACGACAGCTACAATGAGCAGTTCTTC,CASSPSLFYDSYNEQFF
TRBJ1-5,-,-,TRBV6-2/TRBV6-3,TGTGCCAGCAGTGACTCCTTCGGGGGTATGCCCCAGCATTTT,CASSDSFGGMPQHF
TRBJ1-4,-,TRBD1,TRBV2,TGTGCCAGCAGTCGGAGGGTGACAGGGGTGGAAAAACTGTTTTTT,CASSRRVTGVEKLFF
TRBJ1-2,-,-,TRBV29-1,TGCAGCGTTGGGGTAGGTGATGGCTACACCTTC,CSVGVGDGYTF
TRBJ2-5,once,TRBD2,TRBV20-1,TGCAGTGCTAGGCCCGGGACTAGCGGGATACGAGAGACCCAGTACTTC,CSARPGTSGIRETQYF
TRBJ1-6,-,-,TRBV28,TGTGCCAGCAGTCCCGGACCGAGCTCCTATAATTCACCCCTCCACTTT,CASSPGPSSYNSPLHF
TRBJ1-5,-,-,TRBV20-1,TGCAGTGCTAGGGGTGGTGTTGATCAGCCCCAGCATTTT,CSARGGVDQPQHF
TRBJ1-5,-,TRBD1,TRBV20-1,TGCAGTGCTACTACGGGGGACAGGGGGTTGGATCAGCCCCAGCATTTT,CSATTGDRGLDQPQHF
TRBJ1-2,-,-,TRBV6-5,TGTGCCAGCAGTTACTCCGCCAGGGCGGGAGGTGGCTACACCTTC,CASSYSARAGGGYTF
TRBJ2-7,-,-,TRBV7-9,TGTGCCAGCAGCCACCCAAACGGGGAGCAGTACTTC,CASSHPNGEQYF
TRBJ2-1,-,TRBD1,TRBV2,TGTGCCAGCAGTTCCTCCGGGACAGGGAATTACAATGAGCAGTTCTTC,CASSSSGTGNYNEQFF
TRBJ1-2,-,-,TRBV30,TGTGCCTGGAATCCCCAGGGCATTGGAGGCTACACCTTC,CAWNPQGIGGYTF
TRBJ2-6,once,-,TRBV10-3,TGTGCCATCAGTGCCCTTCTGGGATCTGGGGCCAACGTCCTGACTTTC,CAISALLGSGANVLTF
TRBJ2-2,-,-,TRBV3-1,TGTGCCAGCAGCCCGTGGACCAGACAGAGCACCGGGGAGCTGTTTTTT,CASSPWTRQSTGELFF
TRBJ2-3,-,-,TRBV3-1,TGTGCCAGCAGCCAAGATCAAGGGGCCACAGATACGCAGTATTTT,CASSQDQGATDTQYF
TRBJ2-2,-,-,TRBV4-2,TGTGCCAGCAGCCAAGCGGGGGGCCGTAGCACCGGGGAGCTGTTTTTT,CASSQAGGRSTGELFF
TRBJ1-5,-,-,TRBV19,TGTGCCGGAGGCCTTGGAGGCTACCAGCCCCAGCATTTT,CAGGLGGYQPQHF
TRBJ2-5,-,-,TRBV27,TGTGCCAGCAGTTTACCAGGGGACCAAGAGACCCAGTACTTC,CASSLPGDQETQYF
TRBJ2-3,-,-,TRBV30,TGTGCCTGGGAAAGGCTAGCCCGAGATACGCAGTATTTT,CAWERLARDTQYF
TRBJ2-7,-,-,TRBV6-6,TGTGCCAGCAGTTACTCCCCTGTTAGCTACGAGCAGTACTTC,CASSYSPVSYEQYF
TRBJ1-5,-,-,TRBV19,TGTGCCAGTAGTATTCTCGACAGAAATAGACAGCCCCAGCATTTT,CASSILDRNRQPQHF
TRBJ1-2,-,TRBD1,TRBV30,TGTGCCTGGAGCAGGGACAGGAGGTTCTATGGCTACACCTTC,CAWSRDRRFYGYTF
TRBJ1-1,-,-,TRBV7-9,TGTGCCAGCAGCGCGGGCCTCCGGAGCACTGAAGCTTTCTTT,CASSAGLRSTEAFF
TRBJ1-1,-,-,TRBV2,TGTGCCAGCAGGCCAGACGCGGGAAGCACTGAAGCTTTCTTT,CASRPDAGSTEAFF
TRBJ1-1,-,TRBD1,TRBV9,TGTGCCAGCAGCGTAGTTCAGGGGGCGAGGGCTTTCTTT,CASSVVQGARAFF
TRBJ2-2,-,TRBD2,TRBV2,TGTGCCAGCAGTGGGCTAGCGGTGAACACCGGGGAGCTGTTTTTT,CASSGLAVNTGELFF
TRBJ2-1,-,TRBD2,TRBV11-1,TGTGCCAGCAGCTCGAGACTAGCGGGGTATTACAATGAGCAGTTCTTC,CASSSRLAGYYNEQFF
TRBJ2-1,-,-,TRBV5-4,TGTGCCAGCAGCTTGCTGACAGCGACATCCCCTAGCAATGAGCAGTTCTTC,CASSLLTATSPSNEQFF
TRBJ2-2,once,-,TRBV10-3,TGTGCCATCAGTGAACTATCTCAACCCGGGGAGCTGTTTTTT,CAISELSQPGELFF
TRBJ1-2,-,-,TRBV30,TGTGCCTGGAGTGGGGATTATTTCGGGGGAAACTATGGCTACACCTTC,CAWSGDYFGGNYGYTF
TRBJ2-3,-,-,TRBV24-1,TGTGCCACCAGTGATGGAGCACGCGATACGCAGTATTTT,CATSDGARDTQYF
TRBJ1-5,-,TRBD1,TRBV24-1,TGTGCCACCCCCCCCGCTCGGACAGGGAATAATCAGCCCCAGCATTTT,CATPPARTGNNQPQHF
TRBJ2-3,-,-,TRBV7-9,TGTGCCAGCAGCTTACCGGGCCGAGGGAATACGCAGTATTTT,CASSLPGRGNTQYF
TRBJ2-4,-,-,TRBV12-3/TRBV12-4,TGTGCCAGCAGCGCCCGGGGGGCCCCCAAAAACATTCAGTACTTC,CASSARGAPKNIQYF
TRBJ2-3,-,TRBD2,TRBV12-3/TRBV12-4,TGTGCCAGCAGTTCGACTAGCGGGACCCCAGATACGCAGTATTTT,CASSSTSGTPDTQYF
TRBJ2-7,-,TRBD1,TRBV5-4,TGTGCCAGCAGCGGGGGACAGGAGACGTACGAGCAGTACTTC,CASSGGQETYEQYF
TRBJ1-2,-,TRBD1,TRBV6-1,TGTGCCAGCAGCAGCATGGGACAGGGGGTAGATTGGTCCAACTATGGCTACACCTTC,CASSSMGQGVDWSNYGYTF
TRBJ1-5,-,-,TRBV7-8,TGTGCCAGCAGCCTTATTGCGGGGTTGAGTAATCAGCCCCAGCATTTT,CASSLIAGLSNQPQHF
TRBJ2-5,once,-,TRBV20-1,TGCAGTGCTACTTCCCTAGCTCGGCGGGAGACCCAGTACTTC,CSATSLARRETQYF
TRBJ1-2,-,-,TRBV3-1,TGTGCCAGCAGCCAAGGGGCAAGAAACTATGGCTACACCTTC,CASSQGARNYGYTF
TRBJ2-7,-,-,TRBV4-3,TGCGCCAGCAGCCAAGATCTACCAGGGCCGGGCGAGCAGTACTTC,CASSQDLPGPGEQYF
TRBJ1-5,-,-,TRBV20-1,TGCAGTGCTAGACAACAGGGTCAGCCCCAGCATTTT,CSARQQGQPQHF
TRBJ2-3,-,-,TRBV5-4,TGTGCCAGCAGCTTGGAGGTTCAGCGGCGGCCAGATACGCAGTATTTT,CASSLEVQRRPDTQYF
TRBJ2-1,-,-,TRBV14,TGTGCCAGCAGCCAAGTGGCGGGGAGGACCTTGAATGAGCAGTTCTTC,CASSQVAGRTLNEQFF